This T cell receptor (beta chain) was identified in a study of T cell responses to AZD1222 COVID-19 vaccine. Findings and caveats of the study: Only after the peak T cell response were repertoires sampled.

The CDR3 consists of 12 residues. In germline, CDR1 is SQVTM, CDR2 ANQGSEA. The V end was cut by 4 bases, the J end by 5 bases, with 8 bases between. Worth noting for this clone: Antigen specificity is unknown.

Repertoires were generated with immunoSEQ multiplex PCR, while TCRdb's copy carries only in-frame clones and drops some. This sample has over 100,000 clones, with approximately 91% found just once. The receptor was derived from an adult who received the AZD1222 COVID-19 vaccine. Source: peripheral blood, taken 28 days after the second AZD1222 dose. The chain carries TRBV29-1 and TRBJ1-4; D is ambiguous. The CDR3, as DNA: TGCAGCGTTGTCGGTCCGAATGAAAAACTGTTTTTT. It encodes CSVVGPNEKLFF.